This T cell receptor (beta chain) was captured in a study of T cell responses to AZD1222 COVID-19 vaccine listed by TCRdb under 2021. As for the study more broadly: Because spike-specific TCR depth and breadth did not differ between the two schedules, AZD1222 recipients who got a second dose at roughly 4 weeks were pooled with those who got a second dose at roughly 12 weeks. Enrollment into the trials was organized by age into subgroups of 18-55, 56-69 and 70-plus years, and those subgroups contained about 160, 30 and 59 TCR-sequenced participants, respectively. TCR sequencing was performed for about 250 trial participants, of whom around 200 were given two doses of AZD1222 and around 26 were given two doses of MenACWY control vaccine.

The CDR3 regions of human TCRbeta chains were subjected to immunosequencing. In the original analysis: Repertoire TCRs were checked for matches against a reference library of SARS-CoV-2-specific TCRs that had been generated using the MIRA antigen-specificity platform. Breadth was defined as the fraction of unique TCRs that were SARS-CoV-2-associated. Depth was defined as the fraction of total T cells that were SARS-CoV-2-associated. Using the MIRA data, each spike-specific TCR was assigned both to the spike region to which the TCR was reactive and to a CD4 or CD8 class. Log10-transformed breadth and depth values were compared by one-way ANOVA with Sidak's multiple comparisons tests. TCRdb provides this immuneACCESS table in a form limited to in-frame rearrangements. Some clones are lacking; in checked studies, under half of them reflect an unresolved V gene, and why the rest are absent is not known. Clone size and V and J calls were adopted from that table, with D and trimming inferred from the DNA. The sample table shows 150,000 to 200,000 clones, and 85% to 95% are seen once. In total, the top ten clones hold about 2.3% of the sample.

Per the publication, the time point label means: baseline before first vaccination. Vaccinee samples came from UK trials COV001 and COV002, including a single-blind randomized controlled phase 2/3 trial of AZD1222 (ChAdOx1 nCoV-19) in healthy adults. For TCRbeta chain sequencing, PBMC samples were collected from trial participants at day 0 and at day 28 after the second dose. Comment on this clone: Its antigen is still unknown. Base qualities are not at hand, and no much larger clone is one base apart.

CDR1 MDHEN and CDR2 SYDVKM are derived from the germline V gene. Relative to germline, V is missing 4 bases and J is missing 4 bases, with 15 bases of the junction outside any gene match. The CDR3 spans 18 residues, from the cysteine through the phenylalanine. Only CDR3 DNA remains: 54 bases, in frame from the first base. General conclusions and limits of the study: CD4 TCRs associated with the vaccine covered the entire spike protein, and the dominant responses were in regions 160-218 and 743-854. The 56-69-year group was small, and its depth increase did not reach significance, likely because of low power. Participants were mostly white British, with more females than males. The authors suggested clonal diversity may have been underestimated. A significant rise in spike-specific TCR breadth and depth was observed after two AZD1222 doses relative to day 0 and relative to MenACWY recipients. Conclusions about previously exposed vaccinees are limited because only five to seven AZD1222 recipients were SARS-CoV-2 seropositive at baseline. Because no day 14 peak-response samples were available, repertoires were characterized only after the peak T cell response. Epitopes outside the regions mutated in the B.1.351 and B.1.1.7 variants were reportedly recognized by nearly half of the unique spike-specific TCRs.

The sample was peripheral blood, taken on day 0 of AZD1222 vaccination. The chain is assembled from TRBV28 and TRBJ1-5; TRBD1 aligns with 8 central bases. This TCR came from an adult in good health. The DNA is TGTGCCAGCAGTTCTTGGGGTGACAGGGGCTTTGGGAATCAGCCCCAGCATTTT. This encodes CASSSWGDRGFGNQPQHF.